Below are 14 T cell receptor beta chains sequenced from a single sample in a study of regulatory T cells in long-lasting Graves disease. Combining iRepertoire HTBI primers with Arm-PCR of CDR3 regions, the authors built TCR beta libraries. TCRdb re-called the multiplex PCR reads through MiXCR, storing one row per CDR3 protein. This sample has around 460,000 distinct CDR3 sequences, with approximately 23% found just once. Time point reported: persistent/refractory GD, antithyroid drugs over 5 years with positive TRAb. PBMCs were the source of the RNA used for TCR sequencing. The material sequenced was peripheral blood mononuclear cells (PBMCs), taken when the disease was refractory, from a patient treated with antithyroid drugs. The receptors were gathered from a female donor with Graves disease.

A few counts support this clonotype. The rearrangement joins TRBV20-1 to TRBJ2-5, with D maybe TRBD2 (7 bases). Germline assignment: CDR1 DFQATT and CDR2 SNEGSKA (reference sequence). The CDR3 is made up of 13 amino acids. Trimming left V 3 bases short and J 5 bases short, with 13 bases between. The CDR3 sequence is CSARRGPSETQYF. Here the CDR3 DNA reads TGCAGTGCTAGGCGGGGGCCCAGTGAGACCCAGTACTTC.

There are a few counts of this clonotype. The CDR3 DNA follows: TGCAGTGCTAGGGATCTCCGGGACAGTACCCAGTACTTC. Protein: CSARDLRDSTQYF. The chain has TRBV20-1 and TRBJ2-5; 7 bases are a match to TRBD1. The germline gives CDR1 DFQATT, CDR2 SNEGSKA (reference sequence). The CDR3 loop spans 13 amino acids. The junction had 9 bases not matched to a gene; V was cut back by 3 bases and J by 8 bases.

This clonotype occurred many times. The chain couples TRBV27 to TRBJ1-5, with D perhaps matching TRBD1 (5 bases). CDR3 length: 13 residues. The germline V gene has CDR1 MNHEY and CDR2 SMNVEV (reference sequence). With 10 bases removed from V and 1 base from J, the gap between germline ends came to 11 bases. CDR3 sequence (DNA): TGTGCCATCTCGAGGGGAAGCAATCAGCCCCAGCATTTT. It translates to CAISRGSNQPQHF.

About this clonotype itself: The conserved final phenylalanine or tryptophan is absent from the CDR3, which likely points to a read error. The genes are TRBV19 and TRBJ1-5; no clear D. CDR3 length equals 13 residues. Germline CDR1 and CDR2: LNHDA and SQIVND (reference sequence). V dropped 3 bases and J dropped 6 bases, with 9 bases sitting between them. CDR3 sequence (DNA): TGTGCCAGTAGTATGGTCGGCGGTCAGCCCCAGCATTAT. Amino acids: CASSMVGGQPQHY.

This clonotype came up a few times. CDR3 nucleotide sequence: TGTGCCAGCAGTTACTCGAGGGGTTTACATAAGGGAAGCTATGGCTACACCTTC. It encodes CASSYSRGLHKGSYGYTF. The genes are TRBV6-2 or TRBV6-3 and TRBJ1-2; tentatively, D is TRBD1 (5 bases). The CDR3 runs to 18 residues. V was trimmed by 0 bases and J by 4 bases, leaving 21 bases between them. Germline-derived CDR1 and CDR2 are MNHEY and SVGEGT.

In its sample, this clonotype was seen a few times. The chain uses TRBV20-1 and TRBJ1-1; tentative D call: TRBD1 (6 bases). V was shortened by 4 bases and J by 0 bases, with 15 bases between the two germline ends. The CDR3 is made up of 15 amino acids. The V gene's germline CDR1 is DFQATT and CDR2 SNEGSKA (reference sequence). The CDR3 nucleotides read TGCAGTGCTACCCCGGCAGGGGACATGAACACTGAAGCTTTCTTT. Protein product: CSATPAGDMNTEAFF.

CDR3 sequence: CASTTSGNEQFF. CDR3 nucleotides: TGTGCCAGCACTACTTCGGGCAATGAGCAGTTCTTC. The chain employs TRBV6-1 and TRBJ2-1, with D uncertain. Germline V gene data show CDR1 as MNHNS and CDR2 as SASEGT. Trimming shortened V by 7 bases and J by 6 bases, and 10 bases separated the two germline ends. The CDR3 sequence is 12 residues long.

The gene calls are TRBV7-9 and TRBJ1-2; D is unresolved. The germline CDR1 and CDR2 sequences are SEHNR and FQNEAQ (reference sequence). The CDR3 has 8 amino acids. V lost 7 bases, J lost 12 bases, and 6 bases lay in between. Here the CDR3 reads CASNRDTF. The CDR3 nucleotides read TGTGCCAGCAATAGGGACACCTTC. Together with reference TRBV7-9 and TRBJ1-2, the CDR3 gives the full variable domain: DTGVSQNPRHKITKRGQNVTFRCDPISEHNRLYWYRQTLGQGPEFLTYFQNEAQLEKSRLLSDRFSAERPKGSFSTLEIQRTEQGDSAMYLCASNRDTFGSGTRLTVV.

Turning to this clonotype: A much larger clone sits a single nucleotide away, making a read error possible. The rearrangement uses TRBV6-9 and TRBJ2-7; D is ambiguous. Germline V CDR1 and CDR2: MNHGY, SVAAGI. The CDR3 has 13 amino acids. DNA for the CDR3: TGTGCCGGCAGTTACTCGAAAGAATACGAGCAGTACTTC. This codes for CAGSYSKEYEQYF.

In its sample, this clonotype was seen many times. The CDR3 loop is CASSLITGGLGVLTF. The DNA for the CDR3 is TGCGCCAGCAGCTTGATAACAGGGGGCCTAGGCGTCCTGACTTTC. J is TRBJ2-6 and V is TRBV5-1; 9 bases fit TRBD1. Germline CDR1 reads SGHRS; CDR2 reads YFSETQ. V gave up 1 base and J gave up 12 bases; unmatched junction bases: 8. This CDR3 is 15 amino acids long.

This clonotype was observed at least ten times. The chain recombines TRBV2 with TRBJ2-7; TRBD1 matches 9 bases. Per the germline V gene, CDR1 is SNHLY and CDR2 is FYNNEI. The CDR3 consists of 14 residues. V shed 7 bases and J 5 bases; nucleotides not matched to a gene: 9. The CDR3 loop is CASTLGQGYDEQYF. CDR3 coding DNA: TGTGCCAGCACCCTGGGACAGGGTTATGACGAGCAGTACTTC.

V usage is TRBV9 and J usage is TRBJ2-7, with TRBD1 as a possible D gene (5 bases). Germline V gives CDR1 SGDLS, CDR2 YYNGEE. V was pared by 3 bases and J by 3 bases, with 16 bases between. The CDR3 covers 15 residues. The CDR3, as DNA: TGTGCCAGCAGCGCGGGTGGGCAGGGTGTCTACGAGCAGTACTTC. As protein: CASSAGGQGVYEQYF.

V gene TRBV2 combines with J gene TRBJ2-1; D ambiguous. The CDR3 has 15 amino acids. Germline V CDR1 and CDR2: SNHLY, FYNNEI. Deletions cut 3 bases from V and 7 bases from J, with 16 bases between. The CDR3, as DNA: TGTGCCAGCAGTGAGTCCCAACGCCTCGAGAATGAGCAGTTCTTC. Amino acid sequence: CASSESQRLENEQFF.

The chain links TRBV5-5 to TRBJ1-2, with 7 bases matching TRBD1. The junction had 23 bases not matched to a gene; V was cut back by 3 bases and J by 6 bases. CDR1 is SGHKS and CDR2 is YYEKEE in the germline V gene (reference sequence). There are 19 residues in the CDR3. For the CDR3, the DNA is TGTGCCAGCAGCTCCAACCCCCGGGACAGAGGGCTACCTGGCGATGGCTACACCTTC. Translating gives CASSSNPRDRGLPGDGYTF.